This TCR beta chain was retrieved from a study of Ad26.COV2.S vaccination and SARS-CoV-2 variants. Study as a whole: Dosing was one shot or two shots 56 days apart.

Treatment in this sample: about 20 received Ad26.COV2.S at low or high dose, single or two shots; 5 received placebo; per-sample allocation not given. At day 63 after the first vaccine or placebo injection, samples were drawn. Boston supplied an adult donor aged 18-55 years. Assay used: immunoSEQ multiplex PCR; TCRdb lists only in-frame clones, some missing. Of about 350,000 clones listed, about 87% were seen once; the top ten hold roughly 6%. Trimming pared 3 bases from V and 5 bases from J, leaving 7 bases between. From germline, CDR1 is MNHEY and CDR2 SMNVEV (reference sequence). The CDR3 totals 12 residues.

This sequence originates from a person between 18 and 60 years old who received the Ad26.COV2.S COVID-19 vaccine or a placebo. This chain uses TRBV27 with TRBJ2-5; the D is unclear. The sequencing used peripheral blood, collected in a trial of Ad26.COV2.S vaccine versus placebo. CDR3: CASSFVGETQYF. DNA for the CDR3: TGTGCCAGCAGTTTCGTGGGGGAGACCCAGTACTTC.